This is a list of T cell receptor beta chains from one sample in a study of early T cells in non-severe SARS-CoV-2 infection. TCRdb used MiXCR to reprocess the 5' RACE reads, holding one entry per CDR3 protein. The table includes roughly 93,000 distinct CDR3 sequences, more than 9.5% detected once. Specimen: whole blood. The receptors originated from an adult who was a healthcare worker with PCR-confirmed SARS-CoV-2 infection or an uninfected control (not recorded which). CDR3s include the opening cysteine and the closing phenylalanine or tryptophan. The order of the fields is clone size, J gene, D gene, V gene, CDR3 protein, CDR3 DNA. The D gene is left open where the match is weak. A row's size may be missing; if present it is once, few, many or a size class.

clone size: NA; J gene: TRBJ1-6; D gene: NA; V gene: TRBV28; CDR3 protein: CASRGFSNSPLHF; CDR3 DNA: TGTGCCAGCAGGGGGTTTAGTAATTCACCCCTCCACTTT
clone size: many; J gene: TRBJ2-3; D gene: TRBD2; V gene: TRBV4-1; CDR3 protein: CASSLPGLAGGQNPSDTQYF; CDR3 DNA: TGCGCCAGCAGCCTCCCGGGACTAGCGGGAGGGCAAAACCCCTCAGATACGCAGTATTTT
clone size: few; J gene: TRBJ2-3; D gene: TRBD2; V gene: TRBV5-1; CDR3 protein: CASSLGLAGDVYF; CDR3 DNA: TGCGCCAGCAGCCTTGGACTAGCGGGGGATGTGTATTTT
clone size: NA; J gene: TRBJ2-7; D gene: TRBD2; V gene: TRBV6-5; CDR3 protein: CASTAGVEQYF; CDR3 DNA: TGTGCCAGCACTGCGGGAGTCGAGCAGTACTTC
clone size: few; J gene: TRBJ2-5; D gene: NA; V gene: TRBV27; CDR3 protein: CASSLQVPQETQYF; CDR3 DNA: TGTGCCAGCAGTTTACAGGTCCCGCAAGAGACCCAGTACTTC
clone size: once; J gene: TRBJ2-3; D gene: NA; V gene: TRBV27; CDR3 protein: CASTHWRGPSTDTQYF; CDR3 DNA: TGTGCCAGCACCCATTGGAGGGGGCCAAGCACAGATACGCAGTATTTT
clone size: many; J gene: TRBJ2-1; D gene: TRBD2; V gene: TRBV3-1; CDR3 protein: CASSQQTSGRTITHNEQFF; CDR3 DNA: TGTGCCAGCAGCCAACAGACTAGCGGGAGGACGATAACACACAATGAGCAGTTCTTC
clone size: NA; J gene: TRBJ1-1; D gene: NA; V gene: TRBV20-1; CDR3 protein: CSARGSWQEAFF; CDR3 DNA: TGCAGTGCTAGAGGGTCGTGGCAAGAAGCTTTCTTT
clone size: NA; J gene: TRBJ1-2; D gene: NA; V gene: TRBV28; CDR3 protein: CASSLLLGTAGYGYTF; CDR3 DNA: TGTGCCAGCAGTTTATTACTCGGCACTGCGGGGTATGGCTACACCTTC
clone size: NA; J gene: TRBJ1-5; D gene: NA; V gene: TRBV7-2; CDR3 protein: CASSSPGGGSNQPQHF; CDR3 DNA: TGTGCCAGCAGCTCTCCCGGCGGGGGAAGCAATCAGCCCCAGCATTTT
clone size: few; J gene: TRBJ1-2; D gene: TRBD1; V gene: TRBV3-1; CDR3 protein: CASSQEARGLYGYTF; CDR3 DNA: TGTGCCAGCAGCCAAGAGGCCAGGGGGCTGTATGGCTACACCTTC
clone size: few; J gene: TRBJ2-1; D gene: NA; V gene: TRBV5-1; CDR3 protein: CASWDSLGGEQFF; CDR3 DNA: TGCGCCAGTTGGGACTCATTAGGGGGTGAGCAGTTCTTC
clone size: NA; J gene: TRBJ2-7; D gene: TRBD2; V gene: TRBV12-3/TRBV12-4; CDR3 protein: CASSSGLAGGSYEQYF; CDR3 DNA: TGTGCCAGCAGTTCCGGACTAGCGGGAGGGTCCTACGAGCAGTACTTC
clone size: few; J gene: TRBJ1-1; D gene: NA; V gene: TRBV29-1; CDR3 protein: CSAGREVGTEAFF; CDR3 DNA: TGCAGCGCCGGAAGGGAAGTGGGCACTGAAGCTTTCTTT
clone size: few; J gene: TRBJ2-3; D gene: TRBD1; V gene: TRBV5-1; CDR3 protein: CASRQGADTQYF; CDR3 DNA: TGCGCCAGCAGGCAGGGGGCAGATACGCAGTATTTT
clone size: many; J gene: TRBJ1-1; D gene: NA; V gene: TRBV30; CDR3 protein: CAWSVGAENTEAFF; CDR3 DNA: TGTGCCTGGAGTGTTGGGGCAGAGAACACTGAAGCTTTCTTT
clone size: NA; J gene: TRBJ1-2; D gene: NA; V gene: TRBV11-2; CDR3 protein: CASGLGGYGYTF; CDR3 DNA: TGTGCCAGCGGCTTAGGAGGGTACGGCTACACCTTC
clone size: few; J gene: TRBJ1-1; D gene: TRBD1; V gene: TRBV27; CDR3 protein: CASSSSDRMNTEAFF; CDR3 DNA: TGTGCCAGCAGTTCATCGGACAGGATGAACACTGAAGCTTTCTTT